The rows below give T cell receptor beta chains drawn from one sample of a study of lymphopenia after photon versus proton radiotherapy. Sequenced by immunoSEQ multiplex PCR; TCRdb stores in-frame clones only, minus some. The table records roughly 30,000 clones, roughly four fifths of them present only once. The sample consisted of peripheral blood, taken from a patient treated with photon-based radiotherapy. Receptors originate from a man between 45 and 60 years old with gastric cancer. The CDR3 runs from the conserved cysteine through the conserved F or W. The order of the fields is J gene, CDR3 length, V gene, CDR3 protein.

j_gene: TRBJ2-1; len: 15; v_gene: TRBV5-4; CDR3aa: CASSNSGDPYNEQFF
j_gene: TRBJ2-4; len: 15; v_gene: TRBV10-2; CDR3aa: CAADRDLGAKNIQYF
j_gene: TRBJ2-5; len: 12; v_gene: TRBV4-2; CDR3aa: CASSLDQETQYF
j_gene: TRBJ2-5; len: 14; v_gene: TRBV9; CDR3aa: CASSEGQARETQYF
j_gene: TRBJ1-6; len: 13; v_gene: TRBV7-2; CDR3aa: CASSTTTNSPLHF
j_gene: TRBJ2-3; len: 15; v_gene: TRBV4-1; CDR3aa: CASSQLGIPTDTQYF
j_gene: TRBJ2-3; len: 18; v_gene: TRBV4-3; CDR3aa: CASSHARTSGGVADTQYF
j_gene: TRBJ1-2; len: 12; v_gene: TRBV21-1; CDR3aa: CASSNIGNGYTF
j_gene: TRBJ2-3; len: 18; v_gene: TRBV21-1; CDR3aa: CASGAGDTERVVADTQYF
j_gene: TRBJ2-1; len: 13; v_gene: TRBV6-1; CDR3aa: CASSERKNNEQFF
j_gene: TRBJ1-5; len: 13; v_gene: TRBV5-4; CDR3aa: CASSFKGSQPQHF
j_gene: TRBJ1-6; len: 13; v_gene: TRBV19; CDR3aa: CASSRTTNSPLHF
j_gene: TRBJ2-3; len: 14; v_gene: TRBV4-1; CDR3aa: CASSQGTGADTQYF
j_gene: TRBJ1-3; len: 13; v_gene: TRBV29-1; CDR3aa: CSVTGFSGNTIYF
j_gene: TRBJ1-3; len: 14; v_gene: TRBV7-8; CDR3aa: CASSYWDRGNTIYF
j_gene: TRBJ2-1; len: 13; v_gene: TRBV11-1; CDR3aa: CASSLVTNNEQFF
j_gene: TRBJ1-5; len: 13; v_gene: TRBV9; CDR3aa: CASSFDSGQPQHF
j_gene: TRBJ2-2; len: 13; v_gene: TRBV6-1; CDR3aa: CASSGGGTGELFF
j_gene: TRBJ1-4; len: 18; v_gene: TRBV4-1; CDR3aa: CASSQVGRGRGTNEKLFF
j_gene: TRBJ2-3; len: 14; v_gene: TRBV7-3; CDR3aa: CASSLQGNQDTQYF
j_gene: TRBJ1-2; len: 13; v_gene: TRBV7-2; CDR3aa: CASSSDRGRGYTF
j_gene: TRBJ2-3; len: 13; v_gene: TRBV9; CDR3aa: CASSVEVPDTQYF
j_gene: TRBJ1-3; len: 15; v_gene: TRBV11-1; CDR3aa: CASRPTRNSGNTIYF
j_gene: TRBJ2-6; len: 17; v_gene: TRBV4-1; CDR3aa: CASSPGTSISGANVLTF
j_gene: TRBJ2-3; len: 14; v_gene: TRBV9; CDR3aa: CASSVSGGLDTQYF
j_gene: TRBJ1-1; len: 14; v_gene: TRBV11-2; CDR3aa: CASSFDFPGTEAFF
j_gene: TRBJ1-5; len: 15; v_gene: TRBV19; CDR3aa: CASSDRAYSNQPQHF
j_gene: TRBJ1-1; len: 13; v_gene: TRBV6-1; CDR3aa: CASSDFKDTEAFF